This TCR beta chain was documented in a study of spatial heterogeneity in lung cancer. Study background: Detected beta-chain sequences consistently exceeded alpha-chain sequences.

Germline V gene sequence: CDR1 SQVTM, CDR2 ANQGSEA. The V and J ends lost 4 bases and 5 bases respectively, with 17 bases between them. The CDR3 is made up of 14 amino acids. Via MiXCR, TCRdb re-called the 5' RACE reads, giving one row per CDR3 protein. The data contain roughly 79,000 distinct CDR3 sequences, 8% of them singletons. Time point in this sample: sample taken at primary tumor resection. Extraction of whole RNA from tumor, nontumor lung or frozen PBMC preceded unsorted sequencing. The specimen comprised PBMCs, sampled at surgery. This chain joins TRBV29-1 and TRBJ1-1, with D maybe TRBD1 (6 bases). This receptor was obtained from a male donor with early-stage non-small cell lung cancer. For the CDR3, the DNA is TGCAGCGTTGGGGGGGCCGCACAGGGTACTGAAGCTTTCTTT. Translated, it gives CSVGGAAQGTEAFF.